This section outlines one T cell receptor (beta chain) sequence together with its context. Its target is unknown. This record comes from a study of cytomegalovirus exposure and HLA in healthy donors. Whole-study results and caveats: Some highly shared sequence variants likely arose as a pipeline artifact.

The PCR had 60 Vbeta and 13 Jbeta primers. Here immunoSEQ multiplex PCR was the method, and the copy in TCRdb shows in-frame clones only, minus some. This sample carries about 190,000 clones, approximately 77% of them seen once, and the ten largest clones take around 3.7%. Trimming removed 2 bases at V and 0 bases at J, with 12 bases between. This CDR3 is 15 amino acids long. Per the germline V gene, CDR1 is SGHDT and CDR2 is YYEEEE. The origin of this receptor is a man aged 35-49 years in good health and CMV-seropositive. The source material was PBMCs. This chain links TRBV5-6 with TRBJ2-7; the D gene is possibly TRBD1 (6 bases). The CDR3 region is CASSFGGRLSYEQYF. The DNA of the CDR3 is TGTGCCAGCAGCTTTGGGGGCAGACTCTCCTACGAGCAGTACTTC.